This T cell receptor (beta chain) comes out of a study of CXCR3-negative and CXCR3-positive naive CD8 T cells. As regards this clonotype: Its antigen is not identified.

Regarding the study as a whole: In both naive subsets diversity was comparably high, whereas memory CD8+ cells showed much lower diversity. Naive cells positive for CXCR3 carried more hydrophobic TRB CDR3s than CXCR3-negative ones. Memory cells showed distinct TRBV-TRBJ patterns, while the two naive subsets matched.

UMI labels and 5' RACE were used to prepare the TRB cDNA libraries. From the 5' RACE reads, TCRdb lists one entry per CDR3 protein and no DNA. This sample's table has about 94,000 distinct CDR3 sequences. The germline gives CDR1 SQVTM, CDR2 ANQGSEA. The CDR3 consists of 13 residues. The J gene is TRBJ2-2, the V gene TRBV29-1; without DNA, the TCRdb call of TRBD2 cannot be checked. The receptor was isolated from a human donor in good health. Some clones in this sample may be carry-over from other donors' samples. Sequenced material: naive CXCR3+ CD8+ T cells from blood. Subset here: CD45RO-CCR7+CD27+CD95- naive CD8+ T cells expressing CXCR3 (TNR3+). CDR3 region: CSGLLENTGELFF.